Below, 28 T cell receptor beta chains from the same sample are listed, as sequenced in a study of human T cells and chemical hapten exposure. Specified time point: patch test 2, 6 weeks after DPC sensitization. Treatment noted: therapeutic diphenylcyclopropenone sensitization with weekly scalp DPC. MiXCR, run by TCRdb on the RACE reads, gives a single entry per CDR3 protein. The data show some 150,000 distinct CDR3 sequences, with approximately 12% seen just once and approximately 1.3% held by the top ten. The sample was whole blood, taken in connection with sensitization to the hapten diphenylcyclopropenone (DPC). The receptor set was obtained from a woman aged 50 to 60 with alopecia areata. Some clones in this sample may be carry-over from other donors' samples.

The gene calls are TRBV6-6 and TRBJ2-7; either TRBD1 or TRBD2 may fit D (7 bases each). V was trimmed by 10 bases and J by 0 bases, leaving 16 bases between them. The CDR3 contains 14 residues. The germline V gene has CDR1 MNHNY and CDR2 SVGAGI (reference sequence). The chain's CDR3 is CATKAGQSSYEQYF. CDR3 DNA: TGTGCCACCAAAGCGGGACAGAGCTCCTACGAGCAGTACTTC.

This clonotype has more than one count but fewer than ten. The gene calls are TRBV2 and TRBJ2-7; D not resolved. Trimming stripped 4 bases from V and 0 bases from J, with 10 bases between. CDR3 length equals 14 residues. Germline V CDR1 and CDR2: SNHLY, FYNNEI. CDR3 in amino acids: CASSAARDSYEQYF. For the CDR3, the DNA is TGTGCCAGCAGTGCGGCGCGCGACTCCTACGAGCAGTACTTC.

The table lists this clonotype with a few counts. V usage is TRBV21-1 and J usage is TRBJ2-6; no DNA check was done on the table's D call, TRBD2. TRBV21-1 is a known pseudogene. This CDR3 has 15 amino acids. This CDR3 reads CATGGGPHGANVLTF. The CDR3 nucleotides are TGTGCCACTGGAGGAGGTCCCCATGGGGCCAACGTCCTGACTTTC.

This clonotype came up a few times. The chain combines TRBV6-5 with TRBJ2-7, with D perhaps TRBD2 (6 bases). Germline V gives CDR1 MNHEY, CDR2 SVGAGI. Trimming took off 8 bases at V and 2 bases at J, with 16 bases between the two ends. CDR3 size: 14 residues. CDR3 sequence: CASRGNQVTYEQYF. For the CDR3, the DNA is TGTGCCAGCCGGGGGAACCAGGTCACCTACGAGCAGTACTTC.

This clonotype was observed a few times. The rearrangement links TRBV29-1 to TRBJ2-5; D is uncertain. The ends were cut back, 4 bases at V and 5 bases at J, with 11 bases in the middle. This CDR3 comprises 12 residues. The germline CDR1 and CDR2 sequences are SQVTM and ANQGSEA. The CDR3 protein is CSVALQTETQYF. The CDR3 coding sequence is TGCAGCGTTGCTTTACAGACGGAGACCCAGTACTTC.

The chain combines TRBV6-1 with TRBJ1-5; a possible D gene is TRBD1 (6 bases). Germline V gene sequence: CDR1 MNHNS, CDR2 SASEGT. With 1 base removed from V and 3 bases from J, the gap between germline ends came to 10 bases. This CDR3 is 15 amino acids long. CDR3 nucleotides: TGTGCCAGCAGTGAAGGAGGACAGTACAATCAGCCCCAGCATTTT. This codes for CASSEGGQYNQPQHF.

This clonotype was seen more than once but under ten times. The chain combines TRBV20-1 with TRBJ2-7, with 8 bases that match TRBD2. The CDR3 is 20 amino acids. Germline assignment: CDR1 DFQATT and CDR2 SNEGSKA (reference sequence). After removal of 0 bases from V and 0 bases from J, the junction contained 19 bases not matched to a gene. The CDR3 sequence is CSARDRDLNRGGRFSYEQYF. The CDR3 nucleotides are TGCAGTGCTAGAGACCGAGACCTAAACCGGGGGGGACGTTTCTCCTACGAGCAGTACTTC.

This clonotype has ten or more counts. DNA of the CDR3: TGTGCCAGCAGCTTAACCCCAGCCTACAATGAGCAGTTCTTC. Translated, it gives CASSLTPAYNEQFF. The rearrangement joins TRBV7-3 to TRBJ2-1; D not resolved. CDR3 length: 14 residues. Germline V gene lookup returns CDR1 SGHTA and CDR2 FQGTGA. V lost 0 bases and J 2 bases, leaving 5 bases between the germline ends.

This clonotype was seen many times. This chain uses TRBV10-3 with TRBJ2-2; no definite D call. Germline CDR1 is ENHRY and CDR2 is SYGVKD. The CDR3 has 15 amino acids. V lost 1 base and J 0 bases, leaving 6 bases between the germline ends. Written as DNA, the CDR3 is TGTGCCATCAGTGAGTTTAGTACGAACACCGGGGAGCTGTTTTTT. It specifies CAISEFSTNTGELFF.

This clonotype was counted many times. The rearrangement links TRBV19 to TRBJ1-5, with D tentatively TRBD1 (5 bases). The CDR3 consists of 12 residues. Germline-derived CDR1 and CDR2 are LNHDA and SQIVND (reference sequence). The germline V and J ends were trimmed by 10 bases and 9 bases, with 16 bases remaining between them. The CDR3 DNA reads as TGTGCCACCCGGGACGCCGGACGGCCCCAGCATTTT. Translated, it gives CATRDAGRPQHF.

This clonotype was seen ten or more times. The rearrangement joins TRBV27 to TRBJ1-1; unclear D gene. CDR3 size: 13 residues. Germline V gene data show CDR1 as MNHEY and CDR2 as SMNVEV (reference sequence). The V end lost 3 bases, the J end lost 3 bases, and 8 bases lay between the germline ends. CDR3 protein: CASSLGRYTEAFF. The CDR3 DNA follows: TGTGCCAGCAGTTTGGGCAGGTACACTGAAGCTTTCTTT.

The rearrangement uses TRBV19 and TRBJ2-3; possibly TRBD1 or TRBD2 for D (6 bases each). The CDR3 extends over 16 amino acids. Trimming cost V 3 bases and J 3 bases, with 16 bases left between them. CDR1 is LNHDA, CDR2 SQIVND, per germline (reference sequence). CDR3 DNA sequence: TGTGCCAGTAGTATCGAAGGGGGGCGCCTAACAGATACGCAGTATTTT. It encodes CASSIEGGRLTDTQYF.

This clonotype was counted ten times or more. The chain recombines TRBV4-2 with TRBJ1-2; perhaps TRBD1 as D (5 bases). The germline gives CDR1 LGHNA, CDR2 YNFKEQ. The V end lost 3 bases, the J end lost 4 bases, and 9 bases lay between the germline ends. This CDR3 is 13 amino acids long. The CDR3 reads CASSHPGAYGYTF. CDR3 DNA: TGTGCCAGCAGCCATCCCGGGGCCTATGGCTACACCTTC.

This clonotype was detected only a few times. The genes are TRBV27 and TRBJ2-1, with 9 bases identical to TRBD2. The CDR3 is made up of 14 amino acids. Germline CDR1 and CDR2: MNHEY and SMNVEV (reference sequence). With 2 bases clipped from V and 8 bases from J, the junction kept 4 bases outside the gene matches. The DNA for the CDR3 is TGTGCCAGCAGTTTAGGGACTAGCCGCCATGAGCAGTTCTTC. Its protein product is CASSLGTSRHEQFF.

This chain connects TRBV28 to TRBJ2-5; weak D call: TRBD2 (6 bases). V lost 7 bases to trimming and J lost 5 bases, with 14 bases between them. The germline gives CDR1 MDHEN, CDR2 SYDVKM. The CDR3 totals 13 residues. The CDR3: CASTMPGDETQYF. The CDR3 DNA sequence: TGTGCCAGCACTATGCCGGGGGACGAGACCCAGTACTTC.

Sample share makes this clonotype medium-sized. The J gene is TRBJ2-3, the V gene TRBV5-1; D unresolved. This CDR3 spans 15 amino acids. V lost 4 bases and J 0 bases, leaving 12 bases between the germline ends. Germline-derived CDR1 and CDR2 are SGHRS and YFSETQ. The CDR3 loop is CASSPGTSSTDTQYF. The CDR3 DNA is TGCGCCAGCAGCCCAGGCACTTCTAGCACAGATACGCAGTATTTT.

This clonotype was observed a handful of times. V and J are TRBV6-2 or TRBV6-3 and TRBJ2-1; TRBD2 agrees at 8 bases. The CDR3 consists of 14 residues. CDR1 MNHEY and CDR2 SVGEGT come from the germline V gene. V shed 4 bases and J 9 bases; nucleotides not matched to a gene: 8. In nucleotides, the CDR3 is TGTGCCAGCAGTTTAACCGCGGGAGGAGCTGAGCAGTTCTTC. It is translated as CASSLTAGGAEQFF.

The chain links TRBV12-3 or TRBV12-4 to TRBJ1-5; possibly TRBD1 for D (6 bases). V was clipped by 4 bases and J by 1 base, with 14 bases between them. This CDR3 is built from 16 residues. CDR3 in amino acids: CASSSRGPKSNQPQHF. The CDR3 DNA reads TGTGCCAGCAGTTCCAGGGGCCCTAAGAGCAATCAGCCCCAGCATTTT.

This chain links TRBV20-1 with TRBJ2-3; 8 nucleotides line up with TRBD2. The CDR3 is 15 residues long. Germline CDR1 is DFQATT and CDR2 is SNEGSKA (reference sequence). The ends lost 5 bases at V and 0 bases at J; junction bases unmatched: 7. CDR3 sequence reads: CSARQLAASTDTQYF. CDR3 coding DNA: TGCAGTGCTCGTCAACTAGCGGCTAGCACAGATACGCAGTATTTT.

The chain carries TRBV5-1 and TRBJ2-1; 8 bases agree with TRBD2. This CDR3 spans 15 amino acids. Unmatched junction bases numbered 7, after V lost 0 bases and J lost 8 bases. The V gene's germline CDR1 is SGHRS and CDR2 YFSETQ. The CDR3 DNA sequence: TGCGCCAGCAGCTTGGAGGGGACTAGGTGGGATGAGCAGTTCTTC. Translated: CASSLEGTRWDEQFF.

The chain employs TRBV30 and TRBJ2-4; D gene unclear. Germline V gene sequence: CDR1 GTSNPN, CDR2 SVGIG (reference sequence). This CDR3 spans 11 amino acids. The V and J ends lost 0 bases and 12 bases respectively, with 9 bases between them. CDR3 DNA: TGTGCCTGGAGTGTTAGCTCCCGTCAGTACTTC. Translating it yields CAWSVSSRQYF.

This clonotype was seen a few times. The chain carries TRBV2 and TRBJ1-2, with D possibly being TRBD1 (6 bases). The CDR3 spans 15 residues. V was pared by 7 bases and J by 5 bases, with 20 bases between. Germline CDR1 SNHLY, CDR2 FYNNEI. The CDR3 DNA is TGTGCCAGCACCCAGGACAGTCCCCCTCTTTATGGCTACACCTTC. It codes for CASTQDSPPLYGYTF.

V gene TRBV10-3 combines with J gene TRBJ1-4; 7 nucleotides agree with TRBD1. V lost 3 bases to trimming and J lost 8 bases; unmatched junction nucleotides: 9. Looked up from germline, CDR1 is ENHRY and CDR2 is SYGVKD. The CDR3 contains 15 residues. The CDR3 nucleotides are TGTGCCATCAGTGACCCAGGGGGGCCGGAGGAAAAACTGTTTTTT. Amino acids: CAISDPGGPEEKLFF.

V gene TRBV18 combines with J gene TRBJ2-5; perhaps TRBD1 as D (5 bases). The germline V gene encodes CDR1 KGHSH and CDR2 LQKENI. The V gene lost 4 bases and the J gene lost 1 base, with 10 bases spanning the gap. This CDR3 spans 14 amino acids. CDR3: CASSLSQGQETQYF. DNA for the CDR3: TGTGCCAGCTCACTAAGCCAGGGCCAAGAGACCCAGTACTTC.

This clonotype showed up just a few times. The DNA for the CDR3 is TGTGCCAGCAGGGGGAGCGGGAGTTCCTACGAGCAGTACTTC. This sequence encodes CASRGSGSSYEQYF. The J gene is TRBJ2-7, the V gene TRBV7-9, with 8 bases identical to TRBD2. J was trimmed by 1 base and V by 6 bases; bases with no gene match: 5. The CDR3 spans 14 residues. Germline values: CDR1 SEHNR, CDR2 FQNEAQ (reference sequence).

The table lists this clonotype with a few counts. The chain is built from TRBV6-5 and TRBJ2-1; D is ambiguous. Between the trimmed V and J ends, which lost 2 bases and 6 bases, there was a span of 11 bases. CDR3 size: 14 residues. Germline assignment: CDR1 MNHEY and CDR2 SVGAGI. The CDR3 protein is CASSYDPAANEQFF. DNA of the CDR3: TGTGCCAGCAGTTACGACCCGGCGGCCAATGAGCAGTTCTTC.

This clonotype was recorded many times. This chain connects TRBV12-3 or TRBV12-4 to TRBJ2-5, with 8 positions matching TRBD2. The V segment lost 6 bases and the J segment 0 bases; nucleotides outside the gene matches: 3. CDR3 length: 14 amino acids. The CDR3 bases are TGTGCCAGCAGCAAAGCGGGAGACCAAGAGACCCAGTACTTC. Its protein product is CASSKAGDQETQYF.

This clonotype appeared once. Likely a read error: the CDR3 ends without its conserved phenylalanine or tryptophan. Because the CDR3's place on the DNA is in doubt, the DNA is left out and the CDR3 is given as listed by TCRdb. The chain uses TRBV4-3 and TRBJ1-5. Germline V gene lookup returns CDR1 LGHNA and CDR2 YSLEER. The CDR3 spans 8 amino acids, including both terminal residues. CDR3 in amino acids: CASSPIFI.